Shown below are 4 T cell receptor beta chains from a single sample sequenced in a study of cytomegalovirus exposure and HLA in healthy donors (dated by TCRdb to about 2017). The library was produced with the immunoSEQ multiplex PCR assay. TCRdb re-hosts the immuneACCESS table, in-frame sequences only. Its copies lack some clones; in the studies checked, an unresolved V gene accounts for under half of them, and the cause for the rest is not known. The sample data list 80,000 to 90,000 clones, and about 96% of these were observed just once. In total, the top ten clones hold roughly 0.8% of the sample. The sample comprised PBMCs. The receptor source for this set is a man aged 18 to 29 in good health and CMV-seronegative.

The chain joins TRBV6-4 to TRBJ2-1, with 8 bases fitting TRBD2. Germline CDR1 reads MRHNA; CDR2 reads SNTAGT. The trim removed 4 bases at V and 5 bases at J, leaving 1 base unmatched. The length of the CDR3 is 13 residues. The CDR3 reads CASSGTSHNEQFF. The CDR3 nucleotides are TGTGCCAGCAGTGGGACTAGCCACAATGAGCAGTTCTTC.

In its sample, this clone was seen once. Distinct nucleotide sequences in the sample also encode this CDR3. This chain connects TRBV28 to TRBJ2-7; TRBD2 matches 10 bases. The CDR3 has 16 amino acids. The germline V gene encodes CDR1 MDHEN and CDR2 SYDVKM. V lost 4 bases and J lost 4; bases outside the gene matches: 10. CDR3 region: CASSYPIAGGRYEQYF. CDR3 coding DNA: TGTGCCAGCAGTTATCCCATAGCGGGAGGTCGTTACGAGCAGTACTTC. Full variable domain (rest looked up from reference TRBV28 and TRBJ2-7): DVKVTQSSRYLVKRTGEKVFLECVQDMDHENMFWYRQDPGLGLRLIYFSYDVKMKEKGDIPEGYSVSREKKERFSLILESASTNQTSMYLCASSYPIAGGRYEQYFGPGTRLTVT.

The chain couples TRBV5-1 to TRBJ2-1; tentatively, D is TRBD1 (6 bases). This CDR3 region has 15 residues. The V gene lost 3 bases and the J gene lost 4 bases, with 14 bases spanning the gap. The germline V gene encodes CDR1 SGHRS and CDR2 YFSETQ. CDR3 DNA: TGCGCCAGCAGCTCGACCGGGACACCATACAATGAGCAGTTCTTC. It yields the protein CASSSTGTPYNEQFF.

The chain has TRBV11-2 and TRBJ2-1; D gene unclear. Germline values: CDR1 SGHAT, CDR2 FQNNGV. The CDR3 length is 17 residues. The V gene lost 5 bases and the J gene lost 0 bases, with 17 bases spanning the gap. The CDR3 loop is CASSPRLTISSYNEQFF. CDR3 bases: TGTGCCAGCAGCCCTCGACTGACCATAAGCTCCTACAATGAGCAGTTCTTC.